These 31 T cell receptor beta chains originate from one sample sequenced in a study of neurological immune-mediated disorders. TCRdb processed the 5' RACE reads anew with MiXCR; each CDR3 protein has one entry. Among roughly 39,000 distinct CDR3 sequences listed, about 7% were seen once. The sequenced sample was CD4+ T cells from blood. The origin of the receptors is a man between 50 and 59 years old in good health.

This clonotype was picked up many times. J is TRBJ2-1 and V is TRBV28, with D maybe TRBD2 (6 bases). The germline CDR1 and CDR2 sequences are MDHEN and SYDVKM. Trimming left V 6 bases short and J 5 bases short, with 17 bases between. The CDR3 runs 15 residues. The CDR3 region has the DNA TGTGCCAGCAGAAAGGGACTCCTCAACAACAATGAGCAGTTCTTC. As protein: CASRKGLLNNNEQFF.

This CDR3 is CASSKEGTSGRAQETQYF. In DNA form, the CDR3 reads TGTGCCAGCAGCAAAGAAGGGACTAGCGGGAGGGCCCAGGAGACCCAGTACTTC. This sequence joins TRBV21-1 and TRBJ2-5; the table gives TRBD2 as D, unverified against the DNA. TRBV21-1 is a recognized pseudogene. This CDR3 has 18 amino acids.

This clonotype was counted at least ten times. CDR3 bases: TGTGCCAGCAGCGTAGGCCACACAGGAGGTGCCTACGAGCAGTACTTC. This gives the protein CASSVGHTGGAYEQYF. The rearrangement uses TRBV9 and TRBJ2-7; possibly TRBD1 or TRBD2 for D (5 bases each). This CDR3 spans 16 amino acids. With 0 bases removed from V and 2 bases from J, the gap between germline ends came to 15 bases. The germline gives CDR1 SGDLS, CDR2 YYNGEE.

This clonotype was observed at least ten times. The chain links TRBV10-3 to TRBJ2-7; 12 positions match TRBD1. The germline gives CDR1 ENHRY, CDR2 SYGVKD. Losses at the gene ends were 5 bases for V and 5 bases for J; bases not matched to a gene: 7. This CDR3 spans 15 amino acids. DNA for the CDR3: TGTGCCATCAGTACCGCCGGGACAGGGGGCCACGAGCAGTACTTC. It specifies CAISTAGTGGHEQYF.

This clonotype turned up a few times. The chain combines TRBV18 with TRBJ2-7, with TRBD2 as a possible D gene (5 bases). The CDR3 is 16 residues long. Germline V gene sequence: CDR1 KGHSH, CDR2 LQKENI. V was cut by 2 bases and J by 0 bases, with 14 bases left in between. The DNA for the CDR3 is TGTGCCAGCTCACCATGGCAGCGGCTAAGCTCCTACGAGCAGTACTTC. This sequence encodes CASSPWQRLSSYEQYF.

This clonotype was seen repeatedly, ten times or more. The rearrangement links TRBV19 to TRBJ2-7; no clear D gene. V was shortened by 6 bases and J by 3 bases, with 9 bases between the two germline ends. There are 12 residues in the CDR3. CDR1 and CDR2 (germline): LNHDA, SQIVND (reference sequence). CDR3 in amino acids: CASSKPGYEQYF. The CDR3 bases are TGTGCCAGTAGCAAACCTGGCTACGAGCAGTACTTC.

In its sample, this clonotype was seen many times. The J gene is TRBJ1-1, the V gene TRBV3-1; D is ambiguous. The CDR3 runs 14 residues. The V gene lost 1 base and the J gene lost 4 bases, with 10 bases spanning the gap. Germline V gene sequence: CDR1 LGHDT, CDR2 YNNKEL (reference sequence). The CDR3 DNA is TGTGCCAGCAGCCAAGGGAGGAGAGTCACTGAAGCTTTCTTT. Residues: CASSQGRRVTEAFF.

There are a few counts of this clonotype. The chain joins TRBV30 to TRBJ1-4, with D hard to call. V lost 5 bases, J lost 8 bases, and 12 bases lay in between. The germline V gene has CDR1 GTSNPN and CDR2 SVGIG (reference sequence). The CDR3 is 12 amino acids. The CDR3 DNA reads TGTGCCTGGGGGCCCAACGGGGAAAAACTGTTTTTT. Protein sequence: CAWGPNGEKLFF.

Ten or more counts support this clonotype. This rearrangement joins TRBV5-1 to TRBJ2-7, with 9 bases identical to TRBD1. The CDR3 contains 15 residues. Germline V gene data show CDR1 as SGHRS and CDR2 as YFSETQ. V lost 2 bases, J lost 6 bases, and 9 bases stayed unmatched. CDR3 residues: CASSFLWGQGGEQYF. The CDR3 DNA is TGCGCCAGCAGCTTCCTTTGGGGACAGGGAGGCGAGCAGTACTTC.

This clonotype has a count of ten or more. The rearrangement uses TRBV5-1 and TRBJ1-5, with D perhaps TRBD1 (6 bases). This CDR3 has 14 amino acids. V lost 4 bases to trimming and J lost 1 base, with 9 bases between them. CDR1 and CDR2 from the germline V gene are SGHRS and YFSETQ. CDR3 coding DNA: TGCGCCAGCAGCCTAGGACAGAGCAATCAGCCCCAGCATTTT. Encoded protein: CASSLGQSNQPQHF. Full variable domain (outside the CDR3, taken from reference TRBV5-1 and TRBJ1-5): KAGVTQTPRYLIKTRGQQVTLSCSPISGHRSVSWYQQTPGQGLQFLFEYFSETQRNKGNFPGRFSGRQFSNSRSEMNVSTLELGDSALYLCASSLGQSNQPQHFGDGTRLSIL.

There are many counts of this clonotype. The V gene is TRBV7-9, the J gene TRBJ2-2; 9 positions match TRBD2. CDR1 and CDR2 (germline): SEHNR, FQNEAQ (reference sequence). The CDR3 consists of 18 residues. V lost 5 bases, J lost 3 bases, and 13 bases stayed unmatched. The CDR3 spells CASSLGTSPRLDTGELFF. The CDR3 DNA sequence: TGTGCCAGCAGCCTCGGGACTAGCCCCAGGCTCGACACCGGGGAGCTGTTTTTT. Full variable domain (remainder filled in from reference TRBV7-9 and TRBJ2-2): DTGVSQNPRHKITKRGQNVTFRCDPISEHNRLYWYRQTLGQGPEFLTYFQNEAQLEKSRLLSDRFSAERPKGSFSTLEIQRTEQGDSAMYLCASSLGTSPRLDTGELFFGEGSRLTVL.

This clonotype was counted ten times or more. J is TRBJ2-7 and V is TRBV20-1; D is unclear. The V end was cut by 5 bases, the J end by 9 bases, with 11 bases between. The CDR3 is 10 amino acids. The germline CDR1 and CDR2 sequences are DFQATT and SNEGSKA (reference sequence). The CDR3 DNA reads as TGCAGTGCTGGCCCCGGGCCGCAGTACTTC. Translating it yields CSAGPGPQYF.

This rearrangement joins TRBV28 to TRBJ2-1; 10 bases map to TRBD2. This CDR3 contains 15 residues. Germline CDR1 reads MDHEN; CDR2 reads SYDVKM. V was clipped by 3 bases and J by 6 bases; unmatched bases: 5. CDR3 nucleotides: TGTGCCAGCAGTTTTCTAGCGGGAGATACCAATGAGCAGTTCTTC. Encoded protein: CASSFLAGDTNEQFF.

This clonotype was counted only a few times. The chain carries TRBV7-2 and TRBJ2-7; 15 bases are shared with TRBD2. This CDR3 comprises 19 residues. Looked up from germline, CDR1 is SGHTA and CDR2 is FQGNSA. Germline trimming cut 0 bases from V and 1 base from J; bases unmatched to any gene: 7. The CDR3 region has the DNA TGTGCCAGCAGCTTAGCGCTAGGACTAGCGGGAGGGAAATCCTACGAGCAGTACTTC. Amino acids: CASSLALGLAGGKSYEQYF.

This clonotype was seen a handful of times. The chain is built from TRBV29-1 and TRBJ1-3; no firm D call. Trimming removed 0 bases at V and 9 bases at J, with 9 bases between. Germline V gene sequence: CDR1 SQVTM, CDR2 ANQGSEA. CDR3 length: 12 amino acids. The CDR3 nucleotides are TGCAGCGTTGAAGATGGAGGGAGCACCATATATTTT. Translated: CSVEDGGSTIYF. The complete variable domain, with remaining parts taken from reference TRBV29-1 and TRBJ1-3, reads SAVISQKPSRDICQRGTSLTIQCQVDSQVTMMFWYRQQPGQSLTLIATANQGSEATYESGFVIDKFPISRPNLTFSTLTVSNMSPEDSSIYLCSVEDGGSTIYFGEGSWLTVV.

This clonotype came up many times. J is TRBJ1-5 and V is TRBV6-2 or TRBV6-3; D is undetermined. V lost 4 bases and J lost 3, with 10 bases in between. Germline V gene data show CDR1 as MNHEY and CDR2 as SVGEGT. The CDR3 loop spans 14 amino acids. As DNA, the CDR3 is TGTGCCAGCAGTTTCAGATCCGACAATCAGCCCCAGCATTTT. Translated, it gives CASSFRSDNQPQHF.

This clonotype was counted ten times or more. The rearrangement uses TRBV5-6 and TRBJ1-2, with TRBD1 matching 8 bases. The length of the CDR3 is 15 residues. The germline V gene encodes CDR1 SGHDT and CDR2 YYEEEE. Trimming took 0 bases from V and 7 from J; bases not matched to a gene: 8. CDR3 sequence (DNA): TGTGCCAGCAGCTTGGGCGGGACAGGCCCATTTGGCTACACCTTC. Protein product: CASSLGGTGPFGYTF.

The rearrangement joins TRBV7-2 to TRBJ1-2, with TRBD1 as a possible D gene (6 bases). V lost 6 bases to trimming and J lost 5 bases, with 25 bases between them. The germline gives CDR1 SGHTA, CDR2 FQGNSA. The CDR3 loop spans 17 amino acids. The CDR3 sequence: CASRKTRSGGLWYGYTF. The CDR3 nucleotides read TGTGCCAGCAGGAAAACAAGGTCTGGGGGCTTATGGTATGGCTACACCTTC.

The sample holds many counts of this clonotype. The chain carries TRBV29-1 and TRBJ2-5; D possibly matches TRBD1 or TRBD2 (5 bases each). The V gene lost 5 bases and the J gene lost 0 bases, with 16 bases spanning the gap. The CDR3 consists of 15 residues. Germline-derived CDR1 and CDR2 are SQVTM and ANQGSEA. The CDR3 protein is CSVNTRGRNQETQYF. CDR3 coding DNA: TGCAGCGTTAACACGAGGGGAAGGAACCAAGAGACCCAGTACTTC.

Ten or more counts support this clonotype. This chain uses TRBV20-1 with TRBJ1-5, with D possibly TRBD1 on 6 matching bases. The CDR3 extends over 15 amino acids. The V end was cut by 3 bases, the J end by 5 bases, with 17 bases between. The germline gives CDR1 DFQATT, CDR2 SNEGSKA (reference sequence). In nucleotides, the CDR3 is TGCAGTGCTAGTGTGGGGGCGCGGGGGCATCAGCCCCAGCATTTT. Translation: CSASVGARGHQPQHF.

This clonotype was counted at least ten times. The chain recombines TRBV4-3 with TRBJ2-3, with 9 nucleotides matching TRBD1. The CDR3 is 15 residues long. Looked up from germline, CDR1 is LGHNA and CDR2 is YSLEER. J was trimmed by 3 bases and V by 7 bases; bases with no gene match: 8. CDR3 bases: TGCGCCAGCACCAGGGACAGGGTTCGGACAGATACGCAGTATTTT. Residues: CASTRDRVRTDTQYF.

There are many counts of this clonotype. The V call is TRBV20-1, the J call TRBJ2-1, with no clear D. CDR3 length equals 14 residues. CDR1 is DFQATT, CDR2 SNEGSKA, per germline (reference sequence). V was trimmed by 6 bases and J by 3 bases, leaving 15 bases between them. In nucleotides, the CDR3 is TGCAGTGCCCAGCGTCTCACGAGCTACAATGAGCAGTTCTTC. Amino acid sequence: CSAQRLTSYNEQFF.

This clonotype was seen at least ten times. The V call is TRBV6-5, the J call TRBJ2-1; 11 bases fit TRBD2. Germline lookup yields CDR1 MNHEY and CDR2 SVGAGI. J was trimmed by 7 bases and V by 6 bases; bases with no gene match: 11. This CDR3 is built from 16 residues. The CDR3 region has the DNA TGTGCCAGCAGCGATCGACTAGCGGGGCCTTGGAATGAGCAGTTCTTC. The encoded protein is CASSDRLAGPWNEQFF.

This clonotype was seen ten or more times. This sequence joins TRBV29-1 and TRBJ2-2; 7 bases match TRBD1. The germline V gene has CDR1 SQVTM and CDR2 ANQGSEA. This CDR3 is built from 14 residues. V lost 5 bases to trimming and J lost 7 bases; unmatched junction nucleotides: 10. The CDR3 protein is CSVRTGQRDGELFF. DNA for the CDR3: TGCAGCGTTAGGACGGGACAGAGGGACGGGGAGCTGTTTTTT.

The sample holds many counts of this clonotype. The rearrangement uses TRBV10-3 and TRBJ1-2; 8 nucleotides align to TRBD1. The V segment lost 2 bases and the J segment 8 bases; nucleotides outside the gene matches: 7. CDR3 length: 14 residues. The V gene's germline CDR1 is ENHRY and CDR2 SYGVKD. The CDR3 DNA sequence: TGTGCCATCAGTGAGGACAGGGGATCGCGGGGCTACACCTTC. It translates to CAISEDRGSRGYTF.

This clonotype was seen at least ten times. CDR3 coding DNA: TGTGCCATCAGTGTTAGTGGAACTAGCACAGATACGCAGTATTTT. It translates to CAISVSGTSTDTQYF. The chain uses TRBV10-3 and TRBJ2-3; no reliable D call. This CDR3 contains 15 residues. Germline V gene data show CDR1 as ENHRY and CDR2 as SYGVKD. Trimming stripped 4 bases from V and 0 bases from J, with 11 bases between.

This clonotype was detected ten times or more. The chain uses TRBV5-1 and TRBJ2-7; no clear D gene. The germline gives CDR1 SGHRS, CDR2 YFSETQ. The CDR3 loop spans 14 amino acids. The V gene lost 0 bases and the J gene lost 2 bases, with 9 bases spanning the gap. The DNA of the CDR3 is TGCGCCAGCAGCTTGGCGGTCGCTCCCTACGAGCAGTACTTC. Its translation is CASSLAVAPYEQYF.

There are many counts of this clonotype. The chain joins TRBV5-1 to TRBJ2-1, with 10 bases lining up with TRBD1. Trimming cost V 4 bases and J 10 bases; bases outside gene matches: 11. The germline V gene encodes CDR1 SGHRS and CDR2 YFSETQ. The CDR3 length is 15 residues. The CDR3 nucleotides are TGCGCCAGCAGCCTCTTGGGACAGGGGCGGGAAGAGCAGTTCTTC. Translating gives CASSLLGQGREEQFF.

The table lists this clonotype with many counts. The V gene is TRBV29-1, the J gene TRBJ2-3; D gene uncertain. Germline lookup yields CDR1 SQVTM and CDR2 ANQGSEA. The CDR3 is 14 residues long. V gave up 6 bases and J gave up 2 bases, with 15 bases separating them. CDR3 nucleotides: TGCAGCGTGGGGTGGCGGAGCGACACAGATACGCAGTATTTT. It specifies CSVGWRSDTDTQYF.

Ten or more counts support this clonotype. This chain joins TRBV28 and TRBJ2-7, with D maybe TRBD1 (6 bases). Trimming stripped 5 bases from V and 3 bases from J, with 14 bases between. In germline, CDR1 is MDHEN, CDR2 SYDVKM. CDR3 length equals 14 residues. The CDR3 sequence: CASSTGTLYYEQYF. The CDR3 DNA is TGTGCCAGCAGTACCGGGACACTATACTACGAGCAGTACTTC.

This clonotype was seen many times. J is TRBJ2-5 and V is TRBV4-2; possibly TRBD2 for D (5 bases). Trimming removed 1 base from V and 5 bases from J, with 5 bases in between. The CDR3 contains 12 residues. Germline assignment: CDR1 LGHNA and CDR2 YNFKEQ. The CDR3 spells CASSQVAETQYF. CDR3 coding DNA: TGTGCCAGCAGCCAAGTAGCGGAGACCCAGTACTTC.